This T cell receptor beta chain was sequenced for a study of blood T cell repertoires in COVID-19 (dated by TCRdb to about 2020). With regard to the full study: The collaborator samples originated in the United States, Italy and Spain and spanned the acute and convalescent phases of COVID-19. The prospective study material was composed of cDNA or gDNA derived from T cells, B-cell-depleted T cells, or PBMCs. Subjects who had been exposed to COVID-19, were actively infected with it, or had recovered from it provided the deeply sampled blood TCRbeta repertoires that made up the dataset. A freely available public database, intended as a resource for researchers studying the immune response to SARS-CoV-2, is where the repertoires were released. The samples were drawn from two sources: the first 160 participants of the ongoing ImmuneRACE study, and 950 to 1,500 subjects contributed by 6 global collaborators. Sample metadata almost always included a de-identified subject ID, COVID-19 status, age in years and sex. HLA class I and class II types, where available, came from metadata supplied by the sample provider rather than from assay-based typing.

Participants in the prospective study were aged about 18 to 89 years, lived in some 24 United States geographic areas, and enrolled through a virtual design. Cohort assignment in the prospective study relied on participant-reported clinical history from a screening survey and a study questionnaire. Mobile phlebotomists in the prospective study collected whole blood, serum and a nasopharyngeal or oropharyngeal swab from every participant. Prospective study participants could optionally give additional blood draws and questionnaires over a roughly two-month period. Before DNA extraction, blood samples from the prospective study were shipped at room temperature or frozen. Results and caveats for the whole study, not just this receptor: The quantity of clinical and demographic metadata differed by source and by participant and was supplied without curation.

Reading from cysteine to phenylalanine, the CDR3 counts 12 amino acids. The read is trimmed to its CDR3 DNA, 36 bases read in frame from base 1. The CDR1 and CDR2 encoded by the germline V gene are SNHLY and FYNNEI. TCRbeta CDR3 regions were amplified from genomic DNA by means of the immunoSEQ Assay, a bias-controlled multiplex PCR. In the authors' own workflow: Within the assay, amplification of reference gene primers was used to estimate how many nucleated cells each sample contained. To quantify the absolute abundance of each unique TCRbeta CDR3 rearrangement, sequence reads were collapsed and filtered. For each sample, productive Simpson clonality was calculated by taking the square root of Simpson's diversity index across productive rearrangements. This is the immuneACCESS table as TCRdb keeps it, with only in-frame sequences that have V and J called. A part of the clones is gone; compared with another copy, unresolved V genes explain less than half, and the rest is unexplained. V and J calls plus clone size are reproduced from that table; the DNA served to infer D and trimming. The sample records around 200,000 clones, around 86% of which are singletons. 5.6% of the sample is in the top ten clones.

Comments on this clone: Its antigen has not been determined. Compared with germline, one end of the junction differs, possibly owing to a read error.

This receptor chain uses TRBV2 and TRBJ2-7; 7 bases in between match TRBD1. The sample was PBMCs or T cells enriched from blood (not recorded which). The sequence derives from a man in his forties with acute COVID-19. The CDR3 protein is CASGPSDRERYF. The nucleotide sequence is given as TGTGCCAGCGGTCCTTCCGACAGGGAGCGGTACTTC.